The next 14 T cell receptor beta chains were all read from a single sample in a study of blood T cell repertoires in COVID-19. Libraries were prepared by immunoSEQ multiplex PCR; TCRdb keeps only in-frame clonotypes and omits some of them. The sample has around 130,000 clones; less than 90% are singletons. Sequencing was carried out using peripheral blood. The receptors stem from a man in his fifties or sixties with acute or convalescent COVID-19.

The gene calls are TRBV28 and TRBJ1-1, with 8 bases lining up with TRBD1. Germline values: CDR1 MDHEN, CDR2 SYDVKM. The CDR3 runs 14 residues. V gave up 5 bases and J gave up 0 bases; unmatched junction bases: 2. CDR3 sequence (DNA): TGTGCCAGCAGTCTGGGACAGGTGAACACTGAAGCTTTCTTT. It is translated as CASSLGQVNTEAFF.

The V gene is TRBV30, the J gene TRBJ2-2; possibly TRBD2 for D (5 bases). From germline, CDR1 is GTSNPN and CDR2 SVGIG (reference sequence). V lost 2 bases, J lost 4 bases, and 11 bases lay in between. CDR3 size: 14 residues. This CDR3 is CAWSLSAATGELFF. CDR3 bases: TGTGCCTGGAGTCTTAGCGCCGCCACCGGGGAGCTGTTTTTT. Using reference TRBV30 and TRBJ2-2 for the parts outside the CDR3, the full variable domain is SQTIHQWPATLVQPVGSPLSLECTVEGTSNPNLYWYRQAAGRGLQLLFYSVGIGQISSEVPQNLSASRPQDRQFILSSKKLLLSDSGFYLCAWSLSAATGELFFGEGSRLTVL.

The rearrangement uses TRBV6-5 and TRBJ1-1, with 7 bases identical to TRBD1. Trimming cost V 8 bases and J 0 bases; bases outside gene matches: 6. Germline V CDR1 and CDR2: MNHEY, SVGAGI. The CDR3 is 14 amino acids. Here the CDR3 DNA reads TGTGCCAGCGTAGGGGGACAGTTGAACACTGAAGCTTTCTTT. Amino acid sequence: CASVGGQLNTEAFF.

This chain connects TRBV28 to TRBJ1-4; 9 bases line up with TRBD1. The CDR3 totals 15 residues. Unmatched junction bases numbered 6, after V lost 7 bases and J lost 3 bases. Germline CDR1 reads MDHEN; CDR2 reads SYDVKM. The CDR3 is CASTSTGGPNEKLFF. The DNA of the CDR3 is TGTGCCAGCACTAGTACAGGGGGCCCTAATGAAAAACTGTTTTTT.

This chain links TRBV18 with TRBJ2-3; 11 bases map to TRBD1. Trimming at V came to 5 bases and at J to 3 bases, leaving 4 bases not matched to a gene. The CDR3 has 15 amino acids. Germline assignment: CDR1 KGHSH and CDR2 LQKENI. The CDR3 bases are TGTGCCAGCTCAGAAGGGACAGGGGGTACAGATACGCAGTATTTT. Translated, it gives CASSEGTGGTDTQYF.

This sequence joins TRBV7-7 and TRBJ2-1; 12 bases agree with TRBD2. The junction had 3 bases not matched to a gene; V was cut back by 5 bases and J by 4 bases. Looked up from germline, CDR1 is SSHAT and CDR2 is FNYEAQ (reference sequence). The CDR3 totals 15 residues. CDR3 loop: CASSRTSGDYNEQFF. The CDR3 DNA reads as TGTGCCAGCAGCAGGACTAGCGGGGATTACAATGAGCAGTTCTTC. Together with reference TRBV7-7 and TRBJ2-1, the CDR3 gives the full variable domain: GAGVSQSPRYKVTKRGQDVTLRCDPISSHATLYWYQQALGQGPEFLTYFNYEAQPDKSGLPSDRFSAERPEGSISTLTIQRTEQRDSAMYRCASSRTSGDYNEQFFGPGTRLTVL.

This clone was recorded once. The chain employs TRBV18 and TRBJ1-1; 7 nucleotides line up with TRBD1. Germline V gene sequence: CDR1 KGHSH, CDR2 LQKENI. This CDR3 is built from 14 residues. Unmatched junction bases numbered 5, after V lost 6 bases and J lost 1 base. This CDR3 reads CASSYDRANTEAFF. For the CDR3, the DNA is TGTGCCAGCTCCTACGACAGGGCGAACACTGAAGCTTTCTTT.

This clone occurred once. The chain recombines TRBV5-1 with TRBJ2-2; no clear D gene. In germline, CDR1 is SGHRS, CDR2 YFSETQ. The CDR3 runs 15 residues. V gave up 1 base and J gave up 4 bases, with 11 bases separating them. The CDR3 loop reads CASSLMSTSTGELFF. In nucleotides, the CDR3 is TGCGCCAGCAGCTTGATGAGTACGTCCACCGGGGAGCTGTTTTTT.

This sequence joins TRBV5-5 and TRBJ2-3, with D maybe TRBD2 (6 bases). The CDR3 is 16 residues long. The V gene lost 3 bases and the J gene lost 0 bases, with 14 bases spanning the gap. CDR1 and CDR2 from the germline V gene are SGHKS and YYEKEE (reference sequence). CDR3 protein: CASSSPGRDSTDTQYF. In DNA, the CDR3 is TGTGCCAGCAGCTCACCCGGGCGGGACAGCACAGATACGCAGTATTTT.

The rearrangement uses TRBV27 and TRBJ1-1, with 8 bases that match TRBD1. Germline lookup yields CDR1 MNHEY and CDR2 SMNVEV (reference sequence). V lost 4 bases and J lost 10; bases outside the gene matches: 2. This CDR3 is 11 amino acids long. CDR3 region: CASSSTGAAFF. The CDR3 nucleotides are TGTGCCAGCAGTTCGACAGGGGCAGCTTTCTTT.

CDR3 region: CASSLDLRVLGTEAFF. DNA for the CDR3: TGCGCCAGCAGCTTGGATTTACGGGTTCTAGGCACTGAAGCTTTCTTT. The chain carries TRBV5-1 and TRBJ1-1, with D unresolved. CDR1 SGHRS and CDR2 YFSETQ come from the germline V gene. V was clipped by 0 bases and J by 4 bases, with 16 bases between them. The CDR3 totals 16 residues.

The V and J genes are TRBV5-6 and TRBJ2-1; D perhaps matches TRBD2 (5 bases). V was trimmed by 7 bases and J by 6 bases, leaving 14 bases between them. The V gene's germline CDR1 is SGHDT and CDR2 YYEEEE. CDR3 length equals 13 residues. The CDR3 DNA is TGTGCCAGCGCAACTCGGGGTCTCAATGAGCAGTTCTTC. Its translation: CASATRGLNEQFF.

This clone was observed a single time. This chain connects TRBV29-1 to TRBJ2-7, with a weak D call TRBD2 (6 bases). V lost 6 bases, J lost 0 bases, and 12 bases lay in between. CDR1 is SQVTM, CDR2 ANQGSEA, per germline. This CDR3 is built from 13 residues. The CDR3, as DNA: TGCAGCGTGGCAGGGACTGGCTCCTACGAGCAGTACTTC. As protein: CSVAGTGSYEQYF.

There are a few counts of this clone. The rearrangement uses TRBV7-9 and TRBJ1-2; no definite D call. V was pared by 5 bases and J by 2 bases, with 12 bases between. CDR3 length equals 14 residues. Looked up from germline, CDR1 is SEHNR and CDR2 is FQNEAQ (reference sequence). The DNA for the CDR3 is TGTGCCAGCAGCAGAGCTCCGGGAAACTATGGCTACACCTTC. Translating it yields CASSRAPGNYGYTF.